One sample yielded the 25 T cell receptor beta chains listed below, sequenced in a study of blood T cell repertoires in COVID-19. Clones were read by immunoSEQ multiplex PCR, and TCRdb kept only the in-frame ones, dropping some. The sample yields approximately 61,000 clones, around 85% seen once. What was sequenced was peripheral blood. The receptors were gathered from a woman in her 70s with acute or convalescent COVID-19.

This chain connects TRBV11-3 to TRBJ2-5, with D hard to call. Germline V gene sequence: CDR1 SGHNT, CDR2 YENEEA. V was trimmed by 3 bases and J by 5 bases, leaving 10 bases between them. This CDR3 has 13 amino acids. DNA of the CDR3: TGTGCCAGCAGCTTGATAGCTGCGGAGACCCAGTACTTC. Its protein is CASSLIAAETQYF.

The chain couples TRBV6-5 to TRBJ1-2, with a weak D call TRBD1 (5 bases). The CDR3 extends over 15 amino acids. CDR1 is MNHEY, CDR2 SVGAGI, per germline. V dropped 2 bases and J dropped 0 bases, with 10 bases sitting between them. The CDR3 DNA reads as TGTGCCAGCAGTTACGGGGACTCTACTAACTATGGCTACACCTTC. Translation: CASSYGDSTNYGYTF.

This chain joins TRBV30 and TRBJ2-3; D uncertain. This CDR3 has 13 residues. Deletions cut 0 bases from V and 4 bases from J, with 8 bases between. Germline CDR1 reads GTSNPN; CDR2 reads SVGIG (reference sequence). Written as DNA, the CDR3 is TGTGCCTGGAGTGTAATGGGCTCAGATACGCAGTATTTT. Translating it yields CAWSVMGSDTQYF.

This clone was recorded a few times. This chain links TRBV6-1 with TRBJ1-2, with D maybe TRBD1 (6 bases). Trimming left V 1 base short and J 5 bases short, with 11 bases between. The germline CDR1 and CDR2 sequences are MNHNS and SASEGT. The CDR3 extends over 14 amino acids. Written as DNA, the CDR3 is TGTGCCAGCAGTGAAGGGACAGCCAGGTATGGCTACACCTTC. Residues: CASSEGTARYGYTF.

This chain uses TRBV6-5 with TRBJ1-1; maybe TRBD1 (6 bases). Germline CDR1 MNHEY, CDR2 SVGAGI. This CDR3 is built from 13 residues. The V gene lost 10 bases and the J gene lost 0 bases, with 12 bases spanning the gap. As DNA, the CDR3 is TGTGCCACTTTAACAGGGTTGAACACTGAAGCTTTCTTT. Translated: CATLTGLNTEAFF.

The genes are TRBV6-5 and TRBJ1-1; possible D gene TRBD1, 5 bases. CDR3 length equals 15 residues. With 4 bases removed from V and 4 bases from J, the gap between germline ends came to 16 bases. CDR1 is MNHEY, CDR2 SVGAGI, per germline. CDR3 DNA sequence: TGTGCCAGCAGTTCCGCACAGGAGTTGGGCACTGAAGCTTTCTTT. Its translation: CASSSAQELGTEAFF.

CDR3 nucleotide sequence: TGTGCCAGCAAATTAGGCGGGATAAACACCGGGGAGCTGTTTTTT. Translation gives CASKLGGINTGELFF. The chain employs TRBV6-5 and TRBJ2-2; the D gene is possibly TRBD2 (6 bases). The CDR3 is 15 residues long. The germline V gene encodes CDR1 MNHEY and CDR2 SVGAGI. V lost 7 bases to trimming and J lost 2 bases, with 14 bases between them.

This chain links TRBV10-3 with TRBJ1-1, with 7 bases matching TRBD1. The CDR3 sequence is 14 residues long. V lost 2 bases, J lost 4 bases, and 4 bases stayed unmatched. Germline V gene sequence: CDR1 ENHRY, CDR2 SYGVKD. DNA for the CDR3: TGTGCCATCAGTGAGGAGGCAGGGGGCACTGAAGCTTTCTTT. Its translation: CAISEEAGGTEAFF.

DNA of the CDR3: TGTGCCAGCAGTGACAACTCTGGAAACACCATATATTTT. Encoded protein: CASSDNSGNTIYF. V usage is TRBV2 and J usage is TRBJ1-3; D gene uncertain. Germline V gives CDR1 SNHLY, CDR2 FYNNEI. V lost 3 bases, J lost 0 bases, and 3 bases lay in between. CDR3 length: 13 residues.

This chain connects TRBV7-2 to TRBJ1-3, with TRBD1 as a possible D gene (6 bases). The CDR3 loop spans 18 amino acids. Trimming took 5 bases from V and 2 from J, leaving 22 bases between them. Per germline, CDR1 SGHTA and CDR2 FQGNSA. CDR3 residues: CASSVNSAFSGAGNTIYF. CDR3 DNA sequence: TGTGCCAGCAGCGTCAACTCGGCCTTTTCAGGGGCTGGAAACACCATATATTTT.

The chain is built from TRBV24-1 and TRBJ2-5; the D gene is possibly TRBD2 (6 bases). Germline V gene data show CDR1 as KGHDR and CDR2 as SFDVKD. There are 13 residues in the CDR3. Trimming removed 5 bases from V and 3 bases from J, with 9 bases in between. DNA for the CDR3: TGTGCCACCAGTGTCTCGGGGGAAGAGACCCAGTACTTC. Residues: CATSVSGEETQYF.

This clone has only one observation. V and J are TRBV3-1 (or the pseudogene TRBV3-2) and TRBJ2-7; 8 bases are shared with TRBD1. Germline-derived CDR1 and CDR2 are LGHDT and YNNKEL (reference sequence). The CDR3 totals 14 residues. V gave up 3 bases and J gave up 5 bases; unmatched junction bases: 6. The CDR3: CASSHTGGNHEQYF. For the CDR3, the DNA is TGTGCCAGCAGCCACACAGGGGGTAACCACGAGCAGTACTTC.

The chain combines TRBV5-4 with TRBJ2-1; tentative D call: TRBD1 (5 bases). The CDR3 loop spans 17 amino acids. V was shortened by 0 bases and J by 1 base, with 14 bases between the two germline ends. The germline CDR1 and CDR2 sequences are SGHNT and YYREEE (reference sequence). In nucleotides, the CDR3 is TGTGCCAGCAGCTTGGGGGGCCCTACGCAGTCCTACAATGAGCAGTTCTTC. It specifies CASSLGGPTQSYNEQFF.

The chain employs TRBV9 and TRBJ2-1; 10 bases line up with TRBD1. V was pared by 1 base and J by 8 bases, with 9 bases of the junction left unmatched. In germline, CDR1 is SGDLS, CDR2 YYNGEE. CDR3 length: 16 amino acids. The CDR3 DNA reads TGTGCCAGCAGCGTATCTCCGGGACAGGGGAGGCATGAGCAGTTCTTC. It codes for CASSVSPGQGRHEQFF.

The chain employs TRBV28 and TRBJ2-7; 8 nucleotides agree with TRBD2. The CDR3 length is 13 residues. V shed 6 bases and J 9 bases; nucleotides not matched to a gene: 10. Germline V gene lookup returns CDR1 MDHEN and CDR2 SYDVKM. The CDR3 DNA reads as TGTGCCAGCAGACGGGACACTCGGGGGGGGCAGTACTTC. It codes for CASRRDTRGGQYF.

This rearrangement joins TRBV6-6 to TRBJ2-7; D is unresolved. Germline V gene data show CDR1 as MNHNY and CDR2 as SVGAGI (reference sequence). V lost 5 bases and J 6 bases, leaving 26 bases between the germline ends. This CDR3 contains 17 residues. The CDR3 coding sequence is TGTGCCAGCAGTCCCCGAGCCGGTACTACGGTAGTTGGCGAGCAGTACTTC. Amino acid sequence: CASSPRAGTTVVGEQYF.

The J gene is TRBJ1-2, the V gene TRBV3-1 (or the pseudogene TRBV3-2), with D perhaps matching TRBD1 (5 bases). There are 15 residues in the CDR3. CDR1 and CDR2 from the germline V gene are LGHDT and YNNKEL (reference sequence). V was cut by 0 bases and J by 6 bases, with 14 bases left in between. In DNA, the CDR3 is TGTGCCAGCAGCCAAGATGTTACGGCGGGACATGGCTACACCTTC. The encoded protein is CASSQDVTAGHGYTF.

This chain links TRBV14 with TRBJ2-3; 7 nucleotides align to TRBD2. The CDR3 length is 17 residues. Trimming took 0 bases from V and 0 from J; bases not matched to a gene: 6. Germline assignment: CDR1 SGHDN and CDR2 FVKESK. The CDR3 DNA follows: TGTGCCAGCAGCCAAGATCCAGCGGGGTCTAGCACAGATACGCAGTATTTT. Its translation is CASSQDPAGSSTDTQYF. Supplemented by reference TRBV14 and TRBJ2-3, the full variable domain reads EAGVTQFPSHSVIEKGQTVTLRCDPISGHDNLYWYRRVMGKEIKFLLHFVKESKQDESGMPNNRFLAERTGGTYSTLKVQPAELEDSGVYFCASSQDPAGSSTDTQYFGPGTRLTVL.

The V and J genes are TRBV5-4 and TRBJ1-1; D is unclear. Germline loops: CDR1 SGHNT, CDR2 YYREEE (reference sequence). Trimming removed 4 bases at V and 3 bases at J, with 10 bases between. This CDR3 is built from 13 residues. CDR3 in DNA: TGTGCCAGCAGCCGAGGACTAGACACTGAAGCTTTCTTT. Encoded protein: CASSRGLDTEAFF.

The chain employs TRBV6-2 or TRBV6-3 and TRBJ1-2; the D is unclear. V lost 6 bases, J lost 4 bases, and 12 bases lay in between. The CDR3 loop spans 13 amino acids. The germline CDR1 and CDR2 sequences are MNHEY and SVGEGT. As DNA, the CDR3 is TGTGCCAGCAGCTTAGCTGAAACCTATGGCTACACCTTC. Encoded protein: CASSLAETYGYTF.

V gene TRBV28 combines with J gene TRBJ1-5, with D possibly being TRBD1 (6 bases). This CDR3 spans 16 amino acids. V was clipped by 2 bases and J by 2 bases, with 13 bases between them. Germline values: CDR1 MDHEN, CDR2 SYDVKM. Written as DNA, the CDR3 is TGTGCCAGCAGTTTAAGCCCAGGGGCCCGCAATCAGCCCCAGCATTTT. Amino acids: CASSLSPGARNQPQHF.

This clone has a single count. The rearrangement joins TRBV10-3 to TRBJ1-6, with 8 bases that match TRBD1. V dropped 2 bases and J dropped 10; count of bases not matched to a gene: 10. Per the germline V gene, CDR1 is ENHRY and CDR2 is SYGVKD. The CDR3 is made up of 16 amino acids. The CDR3 DNA follows: TGTGCCATCAGTGAGAAGTCGGGACAGGTCGGCTCACCCCTCCACTTT. Amino acids: CAISEKSGQVGSPLHF.

The V and J genes are TRBV13 and TRBJ2-7; tentative D call: TRBD1 (6 bases). Per germline, CDR1 PRHDT and CDR2 FYEKMQ (reference sequence). This CDR3 comprises 13 residues. V lost 5 bases, J lost 7 bases, and 15 bases lay in between. The CDR3 loop reads CASSTLRGGEQYF. The CDR3 nucleotides read TGTGCCAGCAGCACTCTCAGGGGTGGAGAGCAGTACTTC.

J is TRBJ2-1 and V is TRBV18; 8 bases map to TRBD1. The CDR3 is 14 residues long. J lost 6 bases, V lost 8 bases, and 9 bases had no gene match. CDR1 KGHSH and CDR2 LQKENI come from the germline V gene. The CDR3 protein is CASQGQASPNEQFF. DNA for the CDR3: TGTGCCAGCCAGGGACAGGCCTCCCCCAATGAGCAGTTCTTC.

V and J are TRBV5-4 and TRBJ2-1; 7 bases line up with TRBD2. CDR3 size: 17 residues. The J segment lost 0 bases and the V segment lost 5 bases, leaving 11 bases of the junction unmatched. Germline assignment: CDR1 SGHNT and CDR2 YYREEE (reference sequence). The CDR3 DNA sequence: TGTGCCAGCAGGGGTGGCACAGCGGGGAGCTCCTACAATGAGCAGTTCTTC. Encoded protein: CASRGGTAGSSYNEQFF. Looking up the rest from reference TRBV5-4 and TRBJ2-1 gives the full variable domain: ETGVTQSPTHLIKTRGQQVTLRCSSQSGHNTVSWYQQALGQGPQFIFQYYREEENGRGNFPPRFSGLQFPNYSSELNVNALELDDSALYLCASRGGTAGSSYNEQFFGPGTRLTVL.